A selection of T cell receptor beta chains follows, all from one sample in a study of CD39 and CD103 CD8 tumor-infiltrating T cells. Clones were read by immunoSEQ multiplex PCR, and TCRdb kept only the in-frame ones, dropping some. The sample has 15,000 or so clones; under 95% are singletons. What was sequenced was CD8+ T cells sorted from blood. These receptors originate from a human donor with head and neck squamous cell carcinoma. The CDR3 runs from the conserved cysteine through the conserved F or W. D genes are given only for firm matches. Expanded clones get a size class; other rows say once, few or many, or leave the size out.

cdr3_aa cdr3_nt clone_size v_call d_call j_call
CASSMWGSTEAFF TGTGCCAGTAGTATGTGGGGGAGCACTGAAGCTTTCTTT . TRBV19 . TRBJ1-1
CASSPRDNYPYEQYF TGTGCCAGCAGTCCCCGGGACAATTACCCCTACGAGCAGTACTTC . TRBV27 . TRBJ2-7
CASSFQQGYEQYF TGCGCCAGCAGCTTCCAACAAGGTTACGAGCAGTACTTC . TRBV5-1 . TRBJ2-7
CSARDRDRRPF TGCAGTGCTAGAGACAGGGACAGGAGACCCTTC . TRBV20-1 TRBD1 TRBJ2-7
CASSLDQGWTGELFF TGTGCCAGCTCACTGGATCAGGGGTGGACCGGGGAGCTGTTTTTT once TRBV18 . TRBJ2-2
CASGNPAGGWYNEQFF TGTGCCAGCGGAAATCCTGCGGGGGGCTGGTACAATGAGCAGTTCTTC . TRBV5-6 TRBD2 TRBJ2-1
CASGLEQYF TGTGCCAGCGGACTAGAGCAGTATTTT . TRBV27 TRBD2 TRBJ2-3
CASTDGRFWNEQFF TGTGCCAGCACCGACGGGCGCTTCTGGAATGAGCAGTTCTTC . TRBV6-6 . TRBJ2-1
CASSHPYGEDTQYF TGCGCCAGCAGCCACCCGTACGGGGAGGATACGCAGTATTTT once TRBV4-1 . TRBJ2-3
CATSPTGGIGEQYF TGTGCCACGAGCCCGACAGGGGGCATCGGCGAGCAGTACTTC . TRBV19 TRBD1 TRBJ2-7
CASSQEPALFSGNTIYF TGCGCCAGCAGCCAAGAGCCAGCCCTCTTCTCTGGAAACACCATATATTTT . TRBV4-1 . TRBJ1-3
CASGLRPGEAFF TGTGCTAGTGGTTTGCGTCCGGGTGAAGCTTTCTTT . TRBV12-5 . TRBJ1-1
CASSDWTGEDEQYF TGCGCCAGCAGTGACTGGACAGGGGAGGACGAGCAGTACTTC . TRBV10-1 TRBD1 TRBJ2-7